Shown below are 11 T cell receptor beta chains from a single sample sequenced in a study of T cell clonality in common variable immunodeficiency (dated by TCRdb to about 2015). Which antigens these TCRs recognize remains unknown. Overall results and qualifications from the work: Reportedly, TCRbeta sequences from CVID had fewer deletions and N-nucleotide insertions, and highly modified clones with 13 or more V deletions were absent from CVID.

Libraries were constructed by the immunoSEQ multiplex PCR assay. This is the immuneACCESS table as TCRdb keeps it, with only in-frame sequences that have V and J called. A part of the clones is gone; compared with another copy, unresolved V genes explain less than half, and the rest is unexplained. For this sample the table reports 15,000 to 20,000 clones, with no clone seen just once. Roughly 7% of the sample belongs to the ten largest clones. The sequencing sample was made of peripheral blood mononuclear cells. These receptors were collected from a human donor with common variable immunodeficiency.

For this clone: Read coverage stops 3 residues before the CDR3 terminus; the germline J gene supplies the remainder. J is TRBJ2-3 and V is TRBV6-2 or TRBV6-3, with 13 bases aligning to TRBD2. CDR3 size: 15 residues. Looked up from germline, CDR1 is MNHEY and CDR2 is SVGEGT. Unmatched junction bases numbered 5, after V lost 5 bases and J lost 6 bases. The CDR3 bases that were read are TGTGCCAGCAGTCAAACTAGCGGGGGGGCCGATACG. It yields the protein CASSQTSGGADT. Given in full, the CDR3 is CASSQTSGGADTQYF.

In its sample, this clone was seen a few times. The read ends 3 residues shy of where the CDR3 ends; the end is completed using the germline J gene. V is TRBV19 and J is TRBJ2-1; possibly TRBD1 or TRBD2 for D (5 bases each). The V and J ends lost 4 bases and 7 bases respectively, with 8 bases between them. Germline CDR1 and CDR2: LNHDA and SQIVND (reference sequence). CDR3 length: 12 amino acids. CDR3 region: CASSRGVNEQFF. CDR3 DNA (partial): TGTGCCAGTAGTAGAGGGGTGAATGAG.

Concerning this clone: The read ends 3 residues shy of where the CDR3 ends; the end is completed using the germline J gene. The chain uses TRBV7-8 and TRBJ1-4; D unclear. In germline, CDR1 is SGHVS, CDR2 FQNEAQ. The ends were cut back, 1 base at V and 7 bases at J, with 7 bases in the middle. The CDR3 is 13 residues long. The CDR3 spells CASSLGRGEKLFF. The covered CDR3 bases are TGTGCCAGCAGCTTAGGTCGAGGTGAAAAA.

The sample holds many counts of this clone. The read terminates 3 residues ahead of where the CDR3 ends, so the germline J gene completes it. The chain has TRBV7-2 and TRBJ2-2; 8 bases fit TRBD1. The junction had 6 bases not matched to a gene; V was cut back by 2 bases and J by 7 bases. This CDR3 spans 15 amino acids. CDR1 and CDR2 (germline): SGHTA, FQGNSA. The sequenced part of the CDR3 DNA is TGTGCCAGCAGCTTACGGACAGGGTCGGGCGGGGAG. Protein sequence: CASSLRTGSGGE. The full CDR3 protein reads CASSLRTGSGGELFF.

This clone was seen ten or more times. Coverage ceases 3 residues before the CDR3 finishes, and the germline J gene fills in the end. The chain employs TRBV20-1 and TRBJ2-1; 15 nucleotides match TRBD2. The germline CDR1 and CDR2 sequences are DFQATT and SNEGSKA (reference sequence). With 6 bases clipped from V and 7 bases from J, the junction kept 4 bases outside the gene matches. CDR3 size: 14 residues. CDR3 DNA (partial): TGCAGTGCCCAGGGACTAGCGGGAGGAAATGAG. It translates to CSAQGLAGGNE. The CDR3 in its entirety is CSAQGLAGGNEQFF.

Many counts were recorded for this clone. The chain's CDR3 is CASSLNWNTGELFF. The covered CDR3 bases are TGTGCCAGCAGCTTAAACTGGAACACCGGGGAG. The chain carries TRBV11-2 and TRBJ2-2; D remains ambiguous. Read coverage stops 3 residues before the CDR3 terminus; the germline J gene supplies the remainder. Germline CDR1 SGHAT, CDR2 FQNNGV. CDR3 length: 14 residues. Trimming left V 2 bases short and J 1 base short, with 5 bases between. Full variable domain (missing parts from reference TRBV11-2 and TRBJ2-2): EAGVAQSPRYKIIEKRQSVAFWCNPISGHATLYWYQQILGQGPKLLIQFQNNGVVDDSQLPKDRFSAERLKGVDSTLKIQPAKLEDSAVYLCASSLNWNTGELFFGEGSRLTVL.

This clone was seen a handful of times. The read comes to an end 3 residues before the CDR3 does, leaving the germline J gene to fill in the end. This chain connects TRBV5-1 to TRBJ1-4; D remains unclear. This CDR3 has 16 amino acids. Germline V CDR1 and CDR2: SGHRS, YFSETQ. Deletions cut 5 bases from V and 3 bases from J, with 17 bases between. Partial CDR3 DNA: TGCGCCAGCAGTTACGAAGATAGGGTCCCTAATGAAAAA. Translation gives CASSYEDRVPNEK. In full, the CDR3 reads CASSYEDRVPNEKLFF.

At least ten counts were recorded for this clone. The CDR3 DNA, read in part, is TGCGCCAGCGGCAGGGGGGAAACCTACGAG. This sequence encodes CASGRGETYE. The entire CDR3 sequence reads CASGRGETYEQYF. V is TRBV5-1 and J is TRBJ2-7; a possible D gene is TRBD1 (7 bases). The read halts 3 residues ahead of the CDR3 end, with the missing end drawn from the germline J gene. The CDR3 runs to 13 residues. Trimming left V 7 bases short and J 2 bases short, with 13 bases between. Germline-derived CDR1 and CDR2 are SGHRS and YFSETQ.

The sample holds many counts of this clone. The read terminates 3 residues ahead of where the CDR3 ends, so the germline J gene completes it. The chain recombines TRBV18 with TRBJ1-1; 7 bases line up with TRBD1. V lost 1 base, J lost 4 bases, and 9 bases stayed unmatched. Germline assignment: CDR1 KGHSH and CDR2 LQKENI. CDR3 length: 16 residues. The sequenced part of the CDR3 DNA is TGTGCCAGCTCACCACTAACAGGGGAGAGCGGCACTGAA. Amino acids: CASSPLTGESGTE. The whole CDR3 reads CASSPLTGESGTEAFF.

This clone was observed at least ten times. The read terminates 3 residues ahead of where the CDR3 ends, so the germline J gene completes it. V gene TRBV7-2 combines with J gene TRBJ2-6; D gene unclear. Germline V gene lookup returns CDR1 SGHTA and CDR2 FQGNSA. V lost 1 base, J lost 5 bases, and 6 bases lay in between. The CDR3 has 14 residues. CDR3 loop: CASSLERWANVLTF. CDR3 bases read: TGTGCCAGCAGCTTAGAGAGGTGGGCCAACGTC. Full variable domain (missing parts from reference TRBV7-2 and TRBJ2-6): GAGVSQSPSNKVTEKGKDVELRCDPISGHTALYWYRQSLGQGLEFLIYFQGNSAPDKSGLPSDRFSAERTGGSVSTLTIQRTQQEDSAVYLCASSLERWANVLTFGAGSRLTVL.

A word on this clone: Sequencing ends 3 residues short of the CDR3 end; the germline J gene provides the rest. V and J are TRBV6-2 or TRBV6-3 and TRBJ2-1, with 7 bases identical to TRBD1. Germline V gives CDR1 MNHEY, CDR2 SVGEGT. V trimming: 5 bases; J trimming: 2 bases; junction bases outside the gene matches: 3. This CDR3 contains 14 residues. CDR3 sequence: CASSRQGAYNEQFF. CDR3 DNA, as far as it was read: TGTGCCAGCAGTCGTCAGGGGGCCTACAATGAG.